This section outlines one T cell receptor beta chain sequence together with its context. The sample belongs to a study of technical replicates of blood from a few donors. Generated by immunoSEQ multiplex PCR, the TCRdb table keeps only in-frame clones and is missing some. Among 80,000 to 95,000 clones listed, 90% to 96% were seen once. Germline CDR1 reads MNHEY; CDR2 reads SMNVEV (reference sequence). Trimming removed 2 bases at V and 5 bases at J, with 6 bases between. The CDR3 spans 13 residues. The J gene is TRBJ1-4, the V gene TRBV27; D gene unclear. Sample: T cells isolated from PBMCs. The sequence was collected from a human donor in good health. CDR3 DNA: TGTGCCAGCAGTTTACTGCGGAATGAAAAACTGTTTTTT. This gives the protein CASSLLRNEKLFF.